A single sample gave rise to the 14 T cell receptor beta chains below, sequenced in a study of blood T cell repertoires in COVID-19. Sequencing used immunoSEQ multiplex PCR; TCRdb keeps in-frame clones, though not all of them. In the table there are about 130,000 clones, roughly 83% of which are singletons. Sequenced: peripheral blood. The receptors here all came from a woman older than 75 with acute or convalescent COVID-19.

The chain recombines TRBV2 with TRBJ1-1; the D is unclear. Germline CDR1 is SNHLY and CDR2 is FYNNEI. V was pared by 5 bases and J by 0 bases, with 19 bases between. The CDR3 is 17 amino acids. Written as DNA, the CDR3 is TGTGCCAGCAGTCCGCCCGTCGGGGTCTCTATGAACACTGAAGCTTTCTTT. Its translation: CASSPPVGVSMNTEAFF.

This chain uses TRBV6-6 with TRBJ1-6; a possible D gene is TRBD1 (6 bases). CDR3 size: 16 residues. Trimming cost V 2 bases and J 6 bases, with 14 bases left between them. From germline, CDR1 is MNHNY and CDR2 SVGAGI (reference sequence). CDR3 sequence: CASSYPGGAGNSPLHF. The CDR3 DNA reads TGTGCCAGCAGTTACCCCGGGGGGGCGGGTAATTCACCCCTCCACTTT.

The V and J genes are TRBV5-6 and TRBJ2-5; a possible D gene is TRBD2 (7 bases). The germline gives CDR1 SGHDT, CDR2 YYEEEE. The ends were cut back, 4 bases at V and 5 bases at J, with 9 bases in the middle. CDR3 size: 12 residues. The CDR3 is CASSGGAETQYF. For the CDR3, the DNA is TGTGCCAGCAGCGGGGGGGCCGAGACCCAGTACTTC.

The V gene is TRBV15, the J gene TRBJ2-1; 7 bases match TRBD1. Germline V gene sequence: CDR1 LNHNV, CDR2 YYDKDF (reference sequence). The junction had 7 bases not matched to a gene; V was cut back by 0 bases and J by 2 bases. This CDR3 is 17 amino acids long. CDR3 bases: TGTGCCACCAGCAGAGATCTAGGGGACAGTACCTACAATGAGCAGTTCTTC. This translates into CATSRDLGDSTYNEQFF.

This sequence joins TRBV7-9 and TRBJ1-2; no clear D gene. CDR3 length: 14 amino acids. Trimming removed 5 bases at V and 7 bases at J, with 17 bases between. Germline lookup yields CDR1 SEHNR and CDR2 FQNEAQ (reference sequence). For the CDR3, the DNA is TGTGCCAGCAGCCCACACGGCGCTAGGCGTGGCTACACCTTC. Encoded protein: CASSPHGARRGYTF. The full variable domain, in which reference TRBV7-9 and TRBJ1-2 provide the parts outside the CDR3, is DTGVSQNPRHKITKRGQNVTFRCDPISEHNRLYWYRQTLGQGPEFLTYFQNEAQLEKSRLLSDRFSAERPKGSFSTLEIQRTEQGDSAMYLCASSPHGARRGYTFGSGTRLTVV.

Only a few counts were recorded for this clone. The chain joins TRBV2 to TRBJ2-1, with D tentatively TRBD1 (5 bases). The length of the CDR3 is 13 residues. V dropped 6 bases and J dropped 6 bases, with 12 bases sitting between them. The germline CDR1 and CDR2 sequences are SNHLY and FYNNEI. The chain's CDR3 is CASSRQGTNEQFF. As DNA, the CDR3 is TGTGCCAGCAGCCGGCAGGGAACCAATGAGCAGTTCTTC.

As DNA, the CDR3 is TGTGCCTGCCGCGGTAACTATAATTCACCCCTCCACTTT. Its protein product is CACRGNYNSPLHF. The V call is TRBV30, the J call TRBJ1-6; no clear D gene. Germline CDR1 GTSNPN, CDR2 SVGIG (reference sequence). Trimming shortened V by 6 bases and J by 3 bases, and 9 bases separated the two germline ends. The CDR3 covers 13 residues.

The chain combines TRBV5-1 with TRBJ2-1, with 14 nucleotides matching TRBD2. Trimming removed 4 bases from V and 2 bases from J; junction bases left unmatched: 11. CDR3 length: 19 amino acids. Germline values: CDR1 SGHRS, CDR2 YFSETQ. CDR3 DNA: TGCGCCAGCAGCCCAGTGGGGACTAGCGGGGGAGAGACCTACAATGAGCAGTTCTTC. Its translation is CASSPVGTSGGETYNEQFF. The full variable domain, rest sourced from reference TRBV5-1 and TRBJ2-1, is KAGVTQTPRYLIKTRGQQVTLSCSPISGHRSVSWYQQTPGQGLQFLFEYFSETQRNKGNFPGRFSGRQFSNSRSEMNVSTLELGDSALYLCASSPVGTSGGETYNEQFFGPGTRLTVL.

This chain uses TRBV19 with TRBJ1-5; D is perhaps TRBD1 (5 bases). The V gene's germline CDR1 is LNHDA and CDR2 SQIVND (reference sequence). The CDR3 length is 16 residues. Trimming left V 7 bases short and J 2 bases short, with 18 bases between. DNA of the CDR3: TGTGCCAGTACCGCAACAGGAGGGGAGGGCAATCAGCCCCAGCATTTT. The encoded protein is CASTATGGEGNQPQHF.

The gene calls are TRBV25-1 and TRBJ1-6; unclear D gene. The germline V gene has CDR1 MGHDK and CDR2 SYGVNS. The CDR3 spans 18 residues. Trimming pared 1 base from V and 4 bases from J, leaving 17 bases between. CDR3 in DNA: TGTGCCAGCAGTGAATTTCGTAACGTGGGAGGATATAATTCACCCCTCCACTTT. Its translation is CASSEFRNVGGYNSPLHF.

This clone is a singleton in its sample. The chain uses TRBV6-5 and TRBJ2-7; weak D call: TRBD2 (6 bases). This CDR3 spans 14 amino acids. The germline CDR1 and CDR2 sequences are MNHEY and SVGAGI. The V gene lost 10 bases and the J gene lost 1 base, with 17 bases spanning the gap. This CDR3 reads CAIQGFAGSYEQYF. Written as DNA, the CDR3 is TGTGCCATTCAAGGGTTCGCGGGGTCCTACGAGCAGTACTTC.

The V call is TRBV7-3, the J call TRBJ1-1, with a weak D call TRBD1 (5 bases). The CDR3 runs to 13 residues. Between the trimmed V and J ends, which lost 2 bases and 7 bases, there was a span of 11 bases. Germline V gene data show CDR1 as SGHTA and CDR2 as FQGTGA. The CDR3: CASSLQGQGEAFF. The CDR3 DNA reads TGTGCCAGCAGCTTACAAGGCCAGGGTGAAGCTTTCTTT.

This clone was seen more than once but under ten times. The V call is TRBV6-2 or TRBV6-3, the J call TRBJ1-4, with unresolved D. V lost 5 bases to trimming and J lost 15 bases, with 13 bases between them. The CDR3 loop spans 11 amino acids. The germline CDR1 and CDR2 sequences are MNHEY and SVGEGT. CDR3 sequence (DNA): TGTGCCAGCAGTGACCCGGAGAAGGTGTTTTTT. Translated, it gives CASSDPEKVFF.

This clone was counted a few times. The chain has TRBV6-4 and TRBJ1-2, with D unresolved. V shed 0 bases and J shed 7 bases, with 12 bases lying between them. Germline lookup yields CDR1 MRHNA and CDR2 SNTAGT. The CDR3 extends over 14 amino acids. The CDR3 region is CASSDSAGGVGYTF. The CDR3 nucleotides are TGTGCCAGCAGTGACTCGGCAGGCGGGGTTGGCTACACCTTC.